This T cell receptor (beta chain) was captured in a study of blood T cell repertoires in COVID-19. Study in general: Material from acute and convalescent COVID-19 was sourced from the United States, Italy and Spain.

Profiling relied on immunoSEQ multiplex PCR, and the TCRdb table lists in-frame clones only, not all of them. Of approximately 97,000 clones in the sample, around 90% were seen once. The CDR3 runs 15 residues. V was trimmed by 4 bases and J by 6 bases, leaving 15 bases between them. The V gene's germline CDR1 is MNHEY and CDR2 SVGEGT. The chain combines TRBV6-2 or TRBV6-3 with TRBJ2-2; D unclear. The source material was peripheral blood. The sequence came from a woman in her forties or fifties with COVID-19, enrolled during active disease. The CDR3 reads CASSFNSFLSGELFF. The CDR3 DNA reads TGTGCCAGCAGTTTTAACTCCTTTCTTTCCGGGGAGCTGTTTTTT.